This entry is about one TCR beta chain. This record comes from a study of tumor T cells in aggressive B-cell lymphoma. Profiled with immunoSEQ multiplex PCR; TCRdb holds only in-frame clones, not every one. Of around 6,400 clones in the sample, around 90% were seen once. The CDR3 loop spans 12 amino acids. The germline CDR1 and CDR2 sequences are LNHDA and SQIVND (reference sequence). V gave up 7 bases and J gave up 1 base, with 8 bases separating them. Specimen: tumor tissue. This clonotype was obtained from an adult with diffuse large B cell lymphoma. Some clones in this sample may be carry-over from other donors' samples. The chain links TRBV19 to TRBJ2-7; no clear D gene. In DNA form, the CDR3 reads TGTGCCAGTATGGGCAGTTCCTACGAGCAGTACTTC. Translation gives CASMGSSYEQYF.